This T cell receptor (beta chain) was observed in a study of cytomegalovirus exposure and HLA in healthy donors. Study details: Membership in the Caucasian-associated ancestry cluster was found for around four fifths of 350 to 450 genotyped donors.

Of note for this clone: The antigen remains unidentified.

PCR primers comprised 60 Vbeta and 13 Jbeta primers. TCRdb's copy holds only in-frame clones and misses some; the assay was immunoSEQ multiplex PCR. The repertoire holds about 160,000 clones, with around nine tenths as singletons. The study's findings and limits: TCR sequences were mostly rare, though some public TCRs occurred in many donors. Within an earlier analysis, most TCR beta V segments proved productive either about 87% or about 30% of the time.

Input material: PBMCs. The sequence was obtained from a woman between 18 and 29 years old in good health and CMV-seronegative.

CDR3 sequence reads: CASSPGFTWGATFLYGYTF. DNA of the CDR3: TGTGCCAGCAGCCCCGGGTTTACTTGGGGAGCAACCTTTCTCTATGGCTACACCTTC. J is TRBJ1-2 and V is TRBV7-2, with D unresolved. The CDR3 is made up of 19 amino acids. CDR1 and CDR2 from the germline V gene are SGHTA and FQGNSA. V was pared by 5 bases and J by 4 bases, with 29 bases between. The variable domain in full, with the rest retrieved from reference TRBV7-2 and TRBJ1-2, is GAGVSQSPSNKVTEKGKDVELRCDPISGHTALYWYRQSLGQGLEFLIYFQGNSAPDKSGLPSDRFSAERTGGSVSTLTIQRTQQEDSAVYLCASSPGFTWGATFLYGYTFGSGTRLTVV.